A single sample is the source of the 32 T cell receptor beta chains below, sequenced in a study of shared clonotypes between healthy human individuals. CD45RO negativity and positive selection for CCR7 defined naive CD8 cells, a population that excluded terminally differentiated effector memory CD45RA+ cells. Generated by immunoSEQ multiplex PCR, the TCRdb table keeps only in-frame clones and is missing some. The data hold about 2.1 million clones, with approximately 94% observed a single time. Sequenced sample: naive CD8+ T cells from PBMCs. Source of these receptors: a man between 18 and 29 years old in good health. Some clones in this sample may be carry-over from other donors' samples.

The CDR3 bases are TGTGCCAGTAGTCAGGCCAGTTATAGCAATCAGCCCCAGCATTTT. Translating gives CASSQASYSNQPQHF. The chain links TRBV19 to TRBJ1-5; the D is unclear. Per the germline V gene, CDR1 is LNHDA and CDR2 is SQIVND (reference sequence). This CDR3 has 15 residues. Trimming stripped 5 bases from V and 0 bases from J, with 11 bases between.

The chain has TRBV7-2 and TRBJ2-7, with 10 bases fitting TRBD2. The V gene end was trimmed by 1 base and the J gene end by 4 bases; junction bases not matched to a gene: 10. Germline V lookup: CDR1 SGHTA, CDR2 FQGNSA. The CDR3 loop spans 17 amino acids. Written as DNA, the CDR3 is TGTGCCAGCAGCTTAGTGGCTAGCGGGGGAGCGGGGTACGAGCAGTACTTC. Protein sequence: CASSLVASGGAGYEQYF.

Only one count was recorded for this clone. The V gene is TRBV27, the J gene TRBJ2-7, with D possibly matching TRBD1 (5 bases). V lost 2 bases and J 2 bases, leaving 13 bases between the germline ends. The V gene's germline CDR1 is MNHEY and CDR2 SMNVEV (reference sequence). The CDR3 covers 15 residues. CDR3 protein: CASSLQGWSAYEQYF. Written as DNA, the CDR3 is TGTGCCAGCAGTTTACAGGGATGGAGCGCCTACGAGCAGTACTTC.

This clone was detected only once. V and J are TRBV27 and TRBJ2-1; 7 bases are a match to TRBD2. The CDR3 runs to 13 residues. With V trimmed by 8 bases and J by 3 bases, 4 bases remained unmatched. Per the germline V gene, CDR1 is MNHEY and CDR2 is SMNVEV (reference sequence). The CDR3: CASLSGNYNEQFF. CDR3 sequence (DNA): TGTGCCAGCCTCAGCGGGAACTACAATGAGCAGTTCTTC.

This chain joins TRBV27 and TRBJ2-2; 7 nucleotides agree with TRBD2. J gave up 2 bases and V 6 bases, and 6 bases lay outside the gene matches. The CDR3 spans 15 residues. The germline CDR1 and CDR2 sequences are MNHEY and SMNVEV (reference sequence). The chain's CDR3 is CASRSGLSNTGELFF. CDR3 DNA: TGTGCCAGCAGGTCGGGACTATCAAACACCGGGGAGCTGTTTTTT.

The rearrangement uses TRBV29-1 and TRBJ2-7, with D perhaps TRBD2 (7 bases). The germline V gene encodes CDR1 SQVTM and CDR2 ANQGSEA. The CDR3 covers 15 residues. The germline V and J ends were trimmed by 6 bases and 0 bases, with 18 bases remaining between them. This CDR3 is CSVTRGGGHSYEQYF. CDR3 DNA sequence: TGCAGCGTAACCCGTGGGGGGGGGCACTCCTACGAGCAGTACTTC.

CDR3 nucleotides: TGTGCCAGCAGCTTATCCCAGGCCCAAGAGACCCAGTACTTC. It yields the protein CASSLSQAQETQYF. The genes are TRBV13 and TRBJ2-5; D not certain. Germline V gene data show CDR1 as PRHDT and CDR2 as FYEKMQ (reference sequence). This CDR3 has 14 residues. V lost 2 bases to trimming and J lost 1 base, with 8 bases between them.

This chain joins TRBV7-9 and TRBJ2-1, with 11 bases matching TRBD2. The germline V gene has CDR1 SEHNR and CDR2 FQNEAQ (reference sequence). CDR3 size: 15 residues. Trimming took 7 bases from V and 2 from J; bases not matched to a gene: 4. The CDR3 sequence is CASNPLAGAYNEQFF. The CDR3 nucleotides are TGTGCCAGCAACCCACTAGCGGGGGCCTACAATGAGCAGTTCTTC. Drawing the rest from reference TRBV7-9 and TRBJ2-1, the complete variable domain is DTGVSQNPRHKITKRGQNVTFRCDPISEHNRLYWYRQTLGQGPEFLTYFQNEAQLEKSRLLSDRFSAERPKGSFSTLEIQRTEQGDSAMYLCASNPLAGAYNEQFFGPGTRLTVL.

This chain uses TRBV7-9 with TRBJ2-3; no reliable D call. Germline loops: CDR1 SEHNR, CDR2 FQNEAQ (reference sequence). CDR3 length: 12 residues. Deletions cut 5 bases from V and 9 bases from J, with 12 bases between. The DNA of the CDR3 is TGTGCCAGCAGCCTCCCGGTCAGCACGCAGTATTTT. Translation gives CASSLPVSTQYF.

The rearrangement joins TRBV15 to TRBJ1-5; D gene unclear. Per the germline V gene, CDR1 is LNHNV and CDR2 is YYDKDF (reference sequence). The CDR3 is made up of 17 amino acids. Trimming shortened V by 5 bases and J by 0 bases, and 17 bases separated the two germline ends. The CDR3 region is CATSSRNSEYSNQPQHF. The CDR3 DNA reads TGTGCCACCAGCTCCCGCAACAGCGAGTATAGCAATCAGCCCCAGCATTTT.

The V call is TRBV28, the J call TRBJ1-1; D might be TRBD1 (6 bases). Germline assignment: CDR1 MDHEN and CDR2 SYDVKM. V lost 3 bases, J lost 4 bases, and 12 bases lay in between. This CDR3 has 14 amino acids. The DNA of the CDR3 is TGTGCCAGCAGTTTTTTGTTGGACAGCACTGAAGCTTTCTTT. Amino acid sequence: CASSFLLDSTEAFF.

This chain uses TRBV4-2 with TRBJ1-5; no reliable D call. Germline V gives CDR1 LGHNA, CDR2 YNFKEQ. The CDR3 runs 15 residues. V was shortened by 0 bases and J by 6 bases, with 12 bases between the two germline ends. CDR3 DNA sequence: TGTGCCAGCAGCCAAGATCTCGGGGTAGGTCAGCCCCAGCATTTT. Protein: CASSQDLGVGQPQHF.

In the case of this clone: Other DNA sequences in this sample translate to the same CDR3. This rearrangement joins TRBV30 to TRBJ1-1; D not certain. This CDR3 contains 12 residues. The germline CDR1 and CDR2 sequences are GTSNPN and SVGIG (reference sequence). V shed 2 bases and J shed 2 bases, with 6 bases lying between them. The CDR3 DNA reads TGTGCCTGGAGTCTTGGTAACACTGAAGCTTTCTTT. The encoded protein is CAWSLGNTEAFF.

The chain carries TRBV7-9 and TRBJ2-3; TRBD2 is a possible D gene (6 bases). The CDR3 runs 15 residues. With 4 bases removed from V and 5 bases from J, the gap between germline ends came to 16 bases. Germline V gene lookup returns CDR1 SEHNR and CDR2 FQNEAQ (reference sequence). The CDR3 DNA follows: TGTGCCAGCAGCTCCCGGGACTTACTATTAGATACGCAGTATTTT. Protein sequence: CASSSRDLLLDTQYF.

The chain carries TRBV6-5 and TRBJ2-1; D is perhaps TRBD1 or TRBD2 (7 bases each). The V gene lost 6 bases and the J gene lost 8 bases, with 14 bases spanning the gap. This CDR3 comprises 13 residues. Looked up from germline, CDR1 is MNHEY and CDR2 is SVGAGI. The CDR3 is CASRQGRVDEQFF. The CDR3 DNA is TGTGCCAGCAGACAGGGGAGGGTAGATGAGCAGTTCTTC.

The V call is TRBV7-9, the J call TRBJ2-1; 14 positions match TRBD2. The CDR3 runs 18 residues. V lost 5 bases and J lost 2; bases outside the gene matches: 8. Germline loops: CDR1 SEHNR, CDR2 FQNEAQ (reference sequence). CDR3 residues: CASSLGTSGSRAYNEQFF. CDR3 DNA: TGTGCCAGCAGCCTCGGGACTAGCGGGAGTAGGGCCTACAATGAGCAGTTCTTC.

This clone appeared a few times. The same CDR3 is also encoded by other DNA sequences in this sample. The V and J genes are TRBV19 and TRBJ2-7, with no clear D. In germline, CDR1 is LNHDA, CDR2 SQIVND (reference sequence). CDR3 length: 11 residues. V shed 4 bases and J shed 3 bases, with 4 bases lying between them. This chain's CDR3 is CASSNSYEQYF. The CDR3 DNA reads TGTGCCAGTAGTAACAGCTACGAGCAGTACTTC.

The chain is built from TRBV30 and TRBJ2-7, with a possible D match to TRBD2 (5 bases). Trimming left V 7 bases short and J 3 bases short, with 10 bases between. The CDR3 loop spans 11 amino acids. Germline CDR1 GTSNPN, CDR2 SVGIG (reference sequence). For the CDR3, the DNA is TGTGCCTCCGGACGGGGCTACGAGCAGTACTTC. It specifies CASGRGYEQYF.

The chain combines TRBV27 with TRBJ2-7; 7 bases line up with TRBD2. Unmatched junction bases numbered 10, after V lost 6 bases and J lost 2 bases. The CDR3 is made up of 15 amino acids. The germline gives CDR1 MNHEY, CDR2 SMNVEV (reference sequence). The chain's CDR3 is CASRGGIRDPYEQYF. The CDR3 DNA reads as TGTGCCAGCAGGGGGGGGATCAGGGATCCCTACGAGCAGTACTTC.

The V call is TRBV7-9, the J call TRBJ2-1; possibly TRBD2 for D (6 bases). There are 16 residues in the CDR3. V dropped 0 bases and J dropped 7 bases, with 16 bases sitting between them. Germline values: CDR1 SEHNR, CDR2 FQNEAQ (reference sequence). CDR3 nucleotide sequence: TGTGCCAGCAGCTTAGCTTGGGACTTGGGCGGGAATGAGCAGTTCTTC. Translating it yields CASSLAWDLGGNEQFF.

The V gene is TRBV28, the J gene TRBJ2-7; D may be TRBD1 or TRBD2 (5 bases each). The CDR3 is 15 residues long. V gave up 5 bases and J gave up 4 bases, with 18 bases separating them. The germline V gene encodes CDR1 MDHEN and CDR2 SYDVKM. CDR3 sequence reads: CASSTHTGGGYEQYF. The CDR3 coding sequence is TGTGCCAGCAGTACACACACGGGTGGGGGATACGAGCAGTACTTC.

This chain uses TRBV19 with TRBJ1-2; D not resolved. Trimming stripped 5 bases from V and 7 bases from J, with 14 bases between. The CDR3 contains 13 residues. The germline CDR1 and CDR2 sequences are LNHDA and SQIVND (reference sequence). CDR3 amino acids: CASSLPPTGGYTF. The CDR3 DNA follows: TGTGCCAGTAGTCTCCCCCCGACGGGTGGCTACACCTTC. Supplemented by reference TRBV19 and TRBJ1-2, the full variable domain reads DGGITQSPKYLFRKEGQNVTLSCEQNLNHDAMYWYRQDPGQGLRLIYYSQIVNDFQKGDIAEGYSVSREKKESFPLTVTSAQKNPTAFYLCASSLPPTGGYTFGSGTRLTVV.

J is TRBJ1-5 and V is TRBV6-1; 7 bases agree with TRBD1. The CDR3 is 15 amino acids. The germline V gene encodes CDR1 MNHNS and CDR2 SASEGT. J was trimmed by 4 bases and V by 2 bases; bases with no gene match: 5. The CDR3 coding sequence is TGTGCCAGCAGTGAATACAGGGGTTTGAATCAGCCCCAGCATTTT. Translated: CASSEYRGLNQPQHF.

A word on this clone: The same CDR3 arises from other DNA sequences in this sample as well. This chain's CDR3 is CASSLVAEQYF. The CDR3 DNA is TGTGCCAGCAGCTTAGTCGCCGAGCAGTACTTC. The chain links TRBV7-9 to TRBJ2-7; no definite D call. The germline V and J ends were trimmed by 1 base and 6 bases, with 4 bases remaining between them. The CDR3 has 11 residues. Germline V gene data show CDR1 as SEHNR and CDR2 as FQNEAQ (reference sequence).

Here the CDR3 DNA reads TGTGCCAGCGGACTAGCGGGAGGCTACGAGCAGTACTTC. Its protein is CASGLAGGYEQYF. The chain joins TRBV7-9 to TRBJ2-5; 14 bases fit TRBD2. The J call may not be correct, given that the DNA end is closer to TRBJ2-7. CDR1 is SEHNR, CDR2 FQNEAQ, per germline (reference sequence). The CDR3 is 13 residues long.

The V and J genes are TRBV14 and TRBJ2-7, with TRBD1 matching 9 bases. This CDR3 contains 16 residues. V gave up 4 bases and J gave up 3 bases; unmatched junction bases: 10. CDR1 is SGHDN, CDR2 FVKESK, per germline. As DNA, the CDR3 is TGTGCCAGCAGCCGCCTTCGTGGACAGGGGCACTACGAGCAGTACTTC. It yields the protein CASSRLRGQGHYEQYF.

The rearrangement joins TRBV7-8 to TRBJ2-1; maybe TRBD1 (5 bases). Germline CDR1 SGHVS, CDR2 FQNEAQ. The V and J ends lost 1 base and 1 base respectively, with 5 bases between them. The CDR3 contains 14 residues. CDR3 coding DNA: TGTGCCAGCAGCTTAGACAGGTCCTACAATGAGCAGTTCTTC. Translating gives CASSLDRSYNEQFF.

This clone was picked up one time. An end of the junction differs from the germline gene, which may be a read error. This chain uses TRBV5-4 with TRBJ1-2; weak D call: TRBD1 (5 bases). Germline V gives CDR1 SGHNT, CDR2 YYREEE (reference sequence). The CDR3 is made up of 14 amino acids. The CDR3 bases are TGTGCCAGCAGCCCAGGGACTCCCGCTTATGACTACACCTTC. It yields the protein CASSPGTPAYDYTF. Complete variable domain (other parts from reference TRBV5-4 and TRBJ1-2): ETGVTQSPTHLIKTRGQQVTLRCSSQSGHNTVSWYQQALGQGPQFIFQYYREEENGRGNFPPRFSGLQFPNYSSELNVNALELDDSALYLCASSPGTPAYDYTFGSGTRLTVV.

The chain has TRBV2 and TRBJ1-2; D may be TRBD1 (5 bases). Trimming stripped 6 bases from V and 1 base from J, with 12 bases between. The CDR3 sequence is 14 residues long. The germline CDR1 and CDR2 sequences are SNHLY and FYNNEI. CDR3 protein: CASSPGGFNYGYTF. As DNA, the CDR3 is TGTGCCAGCAGCCCGGGGGGGTTTAACTATGGCTACACCTTC. Looking up the rest from reference TRBV2 and TRBJ1-2 gives the full variable domain: EPEVTQTPSHQVTQMGQEVILRCVPISNHLYFYWYRQILGQKVEFLVSFYNNEISEKSEIFDDQFSVERPDGSNFTLKIRSTKLEDSAMYFCASSPGGFNYGYTFGSGTRLTVV.

The chain uses TRBV7-3 and TRBJ2-1; maybe TRBD1 (5 bases). Trimming took off 5 bases at V and 5 bases at J, with 10 bases between the two ends. CDR1 is SGHTA, CDR2 FQGTGA, per germline. The CDR3 is 13 amino acids. CDR3 in amino acids: CASSPTTDNEQFF. The CDR3 DNA reads TGTGCCAGCAGCCCAACGACAGACAATGAGCAGTTCTTC.

The V and J genes are TRBV27 and TRBJ1-5, with TRBD1 as a possible D gene (5 bases). The CDR3 is 16 residues long. Trimming took 6 bases from V and 2 from J, leaving 17 bases between them. CDR1 is MNHEY, CDR2 SMNVEV, per germline (reference sequence). The CDR3: CASSPVTRGGNQPQHF. DNA of the CDR3: TGTGCCAGCAGCCCCGTCACAAGAGGGGGCAATCAGCCCCAGCATTTT.

The J gene is TRBJ2-7, the V gene TRBV5-1; TRBD2 agrees at 11 bases. Germline values: CDR1 SGHRS, CDR2 YFSETQ. J lost 2 bases, V lost 4 bases, and 11 bases had no gene match. The CDR3 covers 17 residues. The CDR3 protein is CASSGGTSGEGPYEQYF. DNA for the CDR3: TGCGCCAGCAGCGGCGGGACTAGCGGAGAAGGGCCCTACGAGCAGTACTTC.